This TCR beta chain was profiled in a study of OX40 agonist ivuxolimab in advanced cancers. The overall study: Ivuxolimab, an agonistic anti-OX40 (CD134) antibody, was given to patients. Cohort: around 83% men, mean age 60, aged about 23 to 80. In three patients, partial responses were observed, one with hepatocellular carcinoma and two with cutaneous melanoma. Study outcomes and limitations: On average, CD8+ T cells had more expanded clones than CD4+.

TCRdb keeps only in-frame clones here, not all; method: immunoSEQ multiplex PCR. The sample holds about 27,000 clones, 75% to 90% seen once. With respect to this clone: Its antigen is as yet unknown.

Per germline, CDR1 LNHDA and CDR2 SQIVND (reference sequence). V lost 4 bases to trimming and J lost 5 bases, with 6 bases between them. The CDR3 consists of 12 residues. Material: CD4+ or CD8+ T cells sorted from blood, obtained in a trial of the OX40 agonist ivuxolimab. The chain combines TRBV19 with TRBJ2-1; tentatively, D is TRBD1 (5 bases). The receptor was isolated from an adult with an advanced solid tumor such as melanoma, head and neck, liver or kidney cancer. CDR3 protein: CASSKGDNEQFF. The CDR3 region has the DNA TGTGCCAGTAGTAAAGGGGACAATGAGCAGTTCTTC.